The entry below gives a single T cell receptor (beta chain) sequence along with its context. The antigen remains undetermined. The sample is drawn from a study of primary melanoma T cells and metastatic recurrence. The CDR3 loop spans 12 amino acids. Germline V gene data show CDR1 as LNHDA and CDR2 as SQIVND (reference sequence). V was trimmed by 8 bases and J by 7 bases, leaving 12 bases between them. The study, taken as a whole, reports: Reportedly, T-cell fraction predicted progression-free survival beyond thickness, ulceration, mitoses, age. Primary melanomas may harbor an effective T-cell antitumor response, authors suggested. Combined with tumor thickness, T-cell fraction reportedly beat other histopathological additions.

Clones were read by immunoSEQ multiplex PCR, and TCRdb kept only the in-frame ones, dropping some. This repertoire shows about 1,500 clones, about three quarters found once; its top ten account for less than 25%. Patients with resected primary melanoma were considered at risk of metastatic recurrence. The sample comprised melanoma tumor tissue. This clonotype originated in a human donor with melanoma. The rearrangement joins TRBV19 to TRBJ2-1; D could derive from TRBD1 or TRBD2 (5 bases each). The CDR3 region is CASARGENEQFF. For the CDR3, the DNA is TGTGCCAGTGCTAGAGGGGAGAATGAGCAGTTCTTC.